This T cell receptor beta chain comes out of a study of response to subunit inactivated influenza vaccine (dated by TCRdb to the late 2010s). For the wider study: Deep quantitative profiling of the T cell receptor repertoire was used in the study to follow responses to a trivalent subunit inactivated influenza vaccine.

V trim: 4 bases; J trim: 5 bases; unmatched bases: 3. Taken from the germline V gene (reference sequence), the CDR1 and CDR2 loops are LGHDT and YNNKEL. The CDR3 measures 15 amino acids from cysteine to phenylalanine. Of all the DNA, just the CDR3 is kept, 45 bases in frame from base 1. The method behind the library was RT-PCR. For sequencing, an Illumina HiSeq 2500 was employed. TCRdb cleaned the public reads at Q25 with fastp, built clones with MiXCR and kept in-frame beta chains. One record per CDR3 amino acid sequence lists the most common genes and DNA. The sample table shows over 300,000 distinct CDR3 sequences, and less than 25% are seen once. The ten most abundant clones make up roughly a tenth of the sample. To note about this clonotype: Its antigen is currently not known. No base-level quality is on record; no much larger clone is a single base apart.

Broad study findings and their caveats: It was suggested by the authors that each seasonal influenza vaccination may recruit only a limited number of new T cells.

Recombination joined TRBV3-1 with TRBJ2-1, with 12 bases matching TRBD2. The sample was PBMCs from blood, taken 21 months after vaccination. The clonotype comes from a man aged 50-75 years who received an inactivated influenza vaccine. Donor details come from another sample of the same person, matched by shared clones. The CDR3 protein is CASSLTSGGNNEQFF. The DNA sequence is given as TGTGCCAGCAGCCTCACTAGCGGGGGGAACAATGAGCAGTTCTTC.